This T cell receptor (beta chain) originates from a study of cytomegalovirus exposure and HLA in healthy donors. Libraries were prepared by immunoSEQ multiplex PCR; TCRdb keeps only in-frame clonotypes and omits some of them. The table records around 100,000 clones, 85% of them present only once. Trimming took 2 bases from V and 0 from J, leaving 11 bases between them. The CDR3 has 16 amino acids. The germline CDR1 and CDR2 sequences are SSHAT and FNYEAQ (reference sequence). The gene calls are TRBV7-7 and TRBJ2-1; D is uncertain. The specimen was PBMCs. This TCR derives from a man aged 18-30 years in good health and CMV-seropositive. The CDR3 here is CASSLRSTPSYNEQFF. The CDR3 DNA reads as TGTGCCAGCAGCTTAAGATCTACCCCCTCCTACAATGAGCAGTTCTTC.